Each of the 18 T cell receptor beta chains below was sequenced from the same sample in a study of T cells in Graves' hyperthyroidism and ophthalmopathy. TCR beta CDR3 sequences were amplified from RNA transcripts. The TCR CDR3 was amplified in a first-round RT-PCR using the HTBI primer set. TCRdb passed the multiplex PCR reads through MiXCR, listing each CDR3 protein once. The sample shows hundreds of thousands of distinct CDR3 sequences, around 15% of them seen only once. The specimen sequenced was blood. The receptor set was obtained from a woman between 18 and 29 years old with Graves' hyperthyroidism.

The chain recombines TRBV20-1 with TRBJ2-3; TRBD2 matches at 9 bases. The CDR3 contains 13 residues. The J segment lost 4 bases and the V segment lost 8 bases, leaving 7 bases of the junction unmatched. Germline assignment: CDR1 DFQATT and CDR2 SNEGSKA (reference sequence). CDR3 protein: CSTSSGTADTQYF. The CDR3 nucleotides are TGCAGTACCTCTAGCGGGACGGCAGATACGCAGTATTTT.

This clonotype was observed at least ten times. CDR3 sequence: CASSYQGGLAGTTYEQYF. CDR3 bases: TGTGCCAGCAGTTACCAGGGGGGACTAGCGGGTACTACCTACGAGCAGTACTTC. This chain joins TRBV6-6 and TRBJ2-7, with 12 nucleotides matching TRBD2. Trimming at V came to 2 bases and at J to 2 bases, leaving 10 bases not matched to a gene. CDR1 and CDR2 from the germline V gene are MNHNY and SVGAGI (reference sequence). The CDR3 length is 18 residues.

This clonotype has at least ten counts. CDR3 residues: CASSLRTLAGVTDTQYF. CDR3 DNA: TGTGCCAGCAGCCTCAGGACTCTAGCGGGAGTCACAGATACGCAGTATTTT. The gene calls are TRBV3-1 and TRBJ2-3, with 10 bases lining up with TRBD2. This CDR3 is built from 17 residues. Germline V gene sequence: CDR1 LGHDT, CDR2 YNNKEL (reference sequence). V lost 4 bases and J lost 2; bases outside the gene matches: 9.

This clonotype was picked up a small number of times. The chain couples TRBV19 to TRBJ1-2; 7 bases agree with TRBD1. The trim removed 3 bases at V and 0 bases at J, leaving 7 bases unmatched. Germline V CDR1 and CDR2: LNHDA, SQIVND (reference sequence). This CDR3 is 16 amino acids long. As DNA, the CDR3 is TGTGCCAGTAGTATGAGGACAGGAGAATCTAACTATGGCTACACCTTC. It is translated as CASSMRTGESNYGYTF.

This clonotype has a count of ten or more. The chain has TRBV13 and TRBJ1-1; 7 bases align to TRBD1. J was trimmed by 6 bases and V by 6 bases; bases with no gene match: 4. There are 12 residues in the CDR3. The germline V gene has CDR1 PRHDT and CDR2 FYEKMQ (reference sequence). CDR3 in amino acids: CASRRGLAEAFF. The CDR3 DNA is TGTGCCAGCAGGAGGGGGCTCGCTGAAGCTTTCTTT.

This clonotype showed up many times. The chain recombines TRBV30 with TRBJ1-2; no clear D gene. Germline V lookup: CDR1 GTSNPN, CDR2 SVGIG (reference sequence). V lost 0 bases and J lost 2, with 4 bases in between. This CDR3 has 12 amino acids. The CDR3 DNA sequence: TGTGCCTGGAGTGTAATAAACTATGGCTACACCTTC. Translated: CAWSVINYGYTF.

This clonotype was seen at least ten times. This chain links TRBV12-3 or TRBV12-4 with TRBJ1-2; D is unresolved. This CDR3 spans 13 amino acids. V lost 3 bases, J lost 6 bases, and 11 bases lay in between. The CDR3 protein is CASSFFRTDGYTF. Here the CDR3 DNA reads TGTGCCAGCAGTTTTTTTAGGACGGATGGCTACACCTTC.

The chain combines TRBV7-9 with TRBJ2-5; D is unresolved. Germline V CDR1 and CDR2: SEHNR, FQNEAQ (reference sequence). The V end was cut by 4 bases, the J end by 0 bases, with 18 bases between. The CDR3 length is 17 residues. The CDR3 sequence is CASSYSLIRPDQETQYF. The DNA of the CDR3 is TGTGCCAGCAGCTACTCGCTGATCCGGCCCGACCAAGAGACCCAGTACTTC. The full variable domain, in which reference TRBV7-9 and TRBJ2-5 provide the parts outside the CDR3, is DTGVSQNPRHKITKRGQNVTFRCDPISEHNRLYWYRQTLGQGPEFLTYFQNEAQLEKSRLLSDRFSAERPKGSFSTLEIQRTEQGDSAMYLCASSYSLIRPDQETQYFGPGTRLLVL.

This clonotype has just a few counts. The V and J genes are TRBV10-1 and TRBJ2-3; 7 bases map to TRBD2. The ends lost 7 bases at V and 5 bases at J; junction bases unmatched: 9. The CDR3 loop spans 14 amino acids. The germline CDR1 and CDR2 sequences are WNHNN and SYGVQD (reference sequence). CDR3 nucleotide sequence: TGCGCCAGCACCGAGGGCGGGAGAGGAGATACGCAGTATTTT. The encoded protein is CASTEGGRGDTQYF.

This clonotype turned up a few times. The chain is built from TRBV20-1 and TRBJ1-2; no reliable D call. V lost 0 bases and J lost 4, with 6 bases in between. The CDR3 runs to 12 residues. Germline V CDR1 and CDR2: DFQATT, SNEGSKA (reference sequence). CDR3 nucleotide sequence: TGCAGTGCTAGAGAGGACTTCTATGGCTACACCTTC. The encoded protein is CSAREDFYGYTF.

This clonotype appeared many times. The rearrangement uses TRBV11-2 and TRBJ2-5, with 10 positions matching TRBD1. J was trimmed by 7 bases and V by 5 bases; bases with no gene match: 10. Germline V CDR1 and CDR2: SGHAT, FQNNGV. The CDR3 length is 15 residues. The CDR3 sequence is CASSLPGTGDSTQYF. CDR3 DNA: TGTGCCAGCAGCCTACCCGGGACAGGGGATTCGACCCAGTACTTC.

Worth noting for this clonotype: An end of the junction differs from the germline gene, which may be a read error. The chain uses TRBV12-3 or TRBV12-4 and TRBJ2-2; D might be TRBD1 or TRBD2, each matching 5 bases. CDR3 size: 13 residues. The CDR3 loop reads CASSARATGELLF. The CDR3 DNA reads TGTGCCAGCAGTGCCAGGGCCACCGGGGAGCTGCTTTTT.

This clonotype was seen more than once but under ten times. The CDR3 region has the DNA TGTGCCAGCAGATTAGGGCCCAACACAGATACGCAGTATTTT. This codes for CASRLGPNTDTQYF. V is TRBV7-3 and J is TRBJ2-3; no definite D call. The V and J ends lost 6 bases and 2 bases respectively, with 12 bases between them. This CDR3 comprises 14 residues. In germline, CDR1 is SGHTA, CDR2 FQGTGA.

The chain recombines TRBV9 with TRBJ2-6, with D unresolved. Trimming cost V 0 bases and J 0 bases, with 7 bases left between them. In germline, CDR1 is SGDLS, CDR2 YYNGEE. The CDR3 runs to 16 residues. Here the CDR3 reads CASSVAKVSGANVLTF. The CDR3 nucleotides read TGTGCCAGCAGCGTAGCTAAGGTCTCTGGGGCCAACGTCCTGACTTTC.

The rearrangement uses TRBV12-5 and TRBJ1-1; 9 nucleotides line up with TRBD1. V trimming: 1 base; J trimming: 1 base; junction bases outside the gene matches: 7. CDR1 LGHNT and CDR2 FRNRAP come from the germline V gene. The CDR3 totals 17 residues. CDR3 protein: CASGLGNRGRRNTEAFF. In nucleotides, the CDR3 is TGTGCTAGTGGTTTGGGGAACAGGGGGCGAAGGAACACTGAAGCTTTCTTT.

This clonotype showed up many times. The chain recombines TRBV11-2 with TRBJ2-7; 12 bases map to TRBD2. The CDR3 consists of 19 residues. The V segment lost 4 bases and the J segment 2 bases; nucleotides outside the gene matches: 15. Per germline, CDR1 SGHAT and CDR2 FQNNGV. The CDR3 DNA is TGTGCCAGCAGCTCGGCGGCTAGCGGGAGGGGTATGTGGGCCTACGAGCAGTACTTC. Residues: CASSSAASGRGMWAYEQYF. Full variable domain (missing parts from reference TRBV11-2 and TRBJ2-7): EAGVAQSPRYKIIEKRQSVAFWCNPISGHATLYWYQQILGQGPKLLIQFQNNGVVDDSQLPKDRFSAERLKGVDSTLKIQPAKLEDSAVYLCASSSAASGRGMWAYEQYFGPGTRLTVT.

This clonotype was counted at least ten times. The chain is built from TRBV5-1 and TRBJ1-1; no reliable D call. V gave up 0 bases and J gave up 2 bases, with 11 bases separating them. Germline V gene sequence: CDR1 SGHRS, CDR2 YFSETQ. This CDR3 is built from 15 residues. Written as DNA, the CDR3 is TGCGCCAGCAGCTTGGTTGGCGACATTAACACTGAAGCTTTCTTT. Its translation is CASSLVGDINTEAFF.

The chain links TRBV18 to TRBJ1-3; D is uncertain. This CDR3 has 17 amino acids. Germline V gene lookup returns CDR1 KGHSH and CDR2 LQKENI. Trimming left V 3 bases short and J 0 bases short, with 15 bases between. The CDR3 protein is CASSPQAQFTSGNTIYF. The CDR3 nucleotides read TGTGCCAGCTCACCGCAGGCACAGTTTACCTCTGGAAACACCATATATTTT.